The next 26 T cell receptor beta chains were all read from a single sample in a study of cytomegalovirus exposure and HLA in healthy donors. Generated by immunoSEQ multiplex PCR, the TCRdb table keeps only in-frame clones and is missing some. In the table there are 71,000 or so clones, approximately 96% of which are singletons. Sequencing input: PBMCs. Every receptor here comes from a man younger than 35 in good health and CMV-seropositive.

The J gene is TRBJ2-2, the V gene TRBV19, with TRBD1 identical over 9 bases. Germline V gene data show CDR1 as LNHDA and CDR2 as SQIVND (reference sequence). This CDR3 has 19 amino acids. The V gene end was trimmed by 4 bases and the J gene end by 5 bases; junction bases not matched to a gene: 17. This chain's CDR3 is CASSTTPRGQGKGTGELFF. Written as DNA, the CDR3 is TGTGCCAGTAGTACAACCCCCCGCGGACAGGGGAAGGGAACCGGGGAGCTGTTTTTT. The full variable domain, rest sourced from reference TRBV19 and TRBJ2-2, is DGGITQSPKYLFRKEGQNVTLSCEQNLNHDAMYWYRQDPGQGLRLIYYSQIVNDFQKGDIAEGYSVSREKKESFPLTVTSAQKNPTAFYLCASSTTPRGQGKGTGELFFGEGSRLTVL.

The chain recombines TRBV15 with TRBJ2-2; D is undetermined. The CDR3 runs 17 residues. Per germline, CDR1 LNHNV and CDR2 YYDKDF (reference sequence). The germline V and J ends were trimmed by 0 bases and 2 bases, with 13 bases remaining between them. CDR3: CATSRDRVEFNTGELFF. The CDR3 DNA follows: TGTGCCACCAGCAGAGATCGGGTTGAATTTAACACCGGGGAGCTGTTTTTT.

This clone was recorded a few times. This chain links TRBV6-1 with TRBJ1-2; 7 nucleotides line up with TRBD1. CDR1 is MNHNS, CDR2 SASEGT, per germline. V shed 1 base and J 8 bases; nucleotides not matched to a gene: 13. This CDR3 has 16 amino acids. The CDR3 DNA reads TGTGCCAGCAGTGAAGGACAGGGTAAAATGTATAAGGGCTACACCTTC. Amino acid sequence: CASSEGQGKMYKGYTF.

This chain joins TRBV15 and TRBJ2-4, with unresolved D. The CDR3 is 13 amino acids. The germline CDR1 and CDR2 sequences are LNHNV and YYDKDF (reference sequence). Trimming pared 6 bases from V and 0 bases from J, leaving 6 bases between. For the CDR3, the DNA is TGTGCCACCAGATCCTCAGCCAAAAACATTCAGTACTTC. Protein: CATRSSAKNIQYF.

The J gene is TRBJ1-2, the V gene TRBV29-1; D is possibly TRBD1 (5 bases). V shed 7 bases and J shed 3 bases, with 12 bases lying between them. The CDR3 has 12 residues. Germline V CDR1 and CDR2: SQVTM, ANQGSEA. CDR3 DNA sequence: TGCAGCGGGCAGGGTAAAGACTATGGCTACACCTTC. Its translation is CSGQGKDYGYTF.

The J gene is TRBJ2-1, the V gene TRBV15, with TRBD2 as a possible D gene (6 bases). CDR3 length: 16 residues. Trimming took 5 bases from V and 0 from J, leaving 14 bases between them. Germline V CDR1 and CDR2: LNHNV, YYDKDF (reference sequence). CDR3 in DNA: TGTGCCACCAGCCGGCGAGGACTAAACTCCTACAATGAGCAGTTCTTC. Translation: CATSRRGLNSYNEQFF.

V is TRBV11-3 and J is TRBJ2-1; a weak D match, TRBD1 (6 bases). The V and J ends lost 0 bases and 10 bases respectively, with 13 bases between them. The CDR3 is made up of 14 amino acids. The germline CDR1 and CDR2 sequences are SGHNT and YENEEA. The CDR3 loop reads CASSLDGRGWEQFF. The DNA for the CDR3 is TGTGCCAGCAGCTTAGATGGCAGGGGTTGGGAGCAGTTCTTC.

V and J are TRBV9 and TRBJ1-1; a weak D match, TRBD1 (5 bases). The germline gives CDR1 SGDLS, CDR2 YYNGEE. V dropped 6 bases and J dropped 1 base, with 13 bases sitting between them. CDR3 length equals 14 residues. The CDR3 bases are TGTGCCAGCACCCCCAGGGTAGAGAACACTGAAGCTTTCTTT. Protein sequence: CASTPRVENTEAFF. The variable domain in full, completed from reference TRBV9 and TRBJ1-1, reads DSGVTQTPKHLITATGQRVTLRCSPRSGDLSVYWYQQSLDQGLQFLIQYYNGEERAKGNILERFSAQQFPDLHSELNLSSLELGDSALYFCASTPRVENTEAFFGQGTRLTVV.

The rearrangement uses TRBV28 and TRBJ1-5; unclear D gene. Looked up from germline, CDR1 is MDHEN and CDR2 is SYDVKM. The CDR3 has 13 residues. Between the trimmed V and J ends, which lost 7 bases and 3 bases, there was a span of 10 bases. This CDR3 is CASIREYNQPQHF. Written as DNA, the CDR3 is TGTGCCAGCATCCGGGAGTACAATCAGCCCCAGCATTTT.

The rearrangement joins TRBV30 to TRBJ2-5, with a possible D match to TRBD2 (6 bases). Germline V lookup: CDR1 GTSNPN, CDR2 SVGIG (reference sequence). Trimming removed 3 bases at V and 13 bases at J, with 15 bases between. The CDR3 contains 11 residues. DNA for the CDR3: TGTGCCTGGAGCTCCCCGGGACTCTCGTACTTC. This codes for CAWSSPGLSYF.

This rearrangement joins TRBV5-4 to TRBJ2-2; TRBD2 is a possible D gene (6 bases). This CDR3 contains 14 residues. V was trimmed by 4 bases and J by 4 bases, leaving 11 bases between them. The germline V gene has CDR1 SGHNT and CDR2 YYREEE (reference sequence). CDR3 DNA sequence: TGTGCCAGCAGCGGGGGAGGCGGCACCGGGGAGCTGTTTTTT. Translating gives CASSGGGGTGELFF.

This sequence joins TRBV27 and TRBJ2-1, with 7 positions matching TRBD2. This CDR3 contains 15 residues. Germline-derived CDR1 and CDR2 are MNHEY and SMNVEV (reference sequence). The trim removed 4 bases at V and 8 bases at J, leaving 11 bases unmatched. The CDR3 DNA reads as TGTGCCAGCAGTTGGTCCGGGACTACCCCCCATGAGCAGTTCTTC. Protein sequence: CASSWSGTTPHEQFF.

The chain's CDR3 is CASSARQGAPYTDTQYF. The DNA of the CDR3 is TGTGCCAGTAGTGCCCGACAGGGGGCGCCTTATACAGATACGCAGTATTTT. This chain joins TRBV19 and TRBJ2-3; TRBD1 aligns across 10 bases. With 5 bases clipped from V and 3 bases from J, the junction kept 11 bases outside the gene matches. This CDR3 contains 17 residues. Per germline, CDR1 LNHDA and CDR2 SQIVND (reference sequence).

The V call is TRBV5-4, the J call TRBJ2-3; 12 bases align to TRBD2. The CDR3 length is 17 residues. Unmatched junction bases numbered 12, after V lost 4 bases and J lost 6 bases. Germline assignment: CDR1 SGHNT and CDR2 YYREEE (reference sequence). The CDR3 nucleotides read TGTGCCAGCAGCCCGACTAGCGGGAGAGTCCTGGGGGATACGCAGTATTTT. Translated, it gives CASSPTSGRVLGDTQYF.

The rearrangement links TRBV5-6 to TRBJ1-4; D unresolved. Trimming pared 1 base from V and 2 bases from J, leaving 12 bases between. CDR3 size: 16 residues. Germline V gene lookup returns CDR1 SGHDT and CDR2 YYEEEE. CDR3 sequence: CASSLTPTTTNEKLFF. The CDR3 bases are TGTGCCAGCAGCTTGACTCCTACCACCACTAATGAAAAACTGTTTTTT.

This chain uses TRBV5-1 with TRBJ2-6, with a possible D match to TRBD1 (5 bases). There are 16 residues in the CDR3. Trimming shortened V by 0 bases and J by 3 bases, and 10 bases separated the two germline ends. CDR1 is SGHRS and CDR2 is YFSETQ in the germline V gene. The CDR3 bases are TGCGCCAGCAGCTTGGTTACAGGTCATGGGGCCAACGTCCTGACTTTC. Its protein product is CASSLVTGHGANVLTF.

V and J are TRBV7-9 and TRBJ2-5; TRBD2 aligns across 10 bases. The CDR3 extends over 14 amino acids. CDR1 and CDR2 from the germline V gene are SEHNR and FQNEAQ (reference sequence). With V trimmed by 5 bases and J by 3 bases, 3 bases remained unmatched. DNA of the CDR3: TGTGCCAGCAGCCCAGGACTAGCGGAAGAGACCCAGTACTTC. Its translation is CASSPGLAEETQYF. Together with reference TRBV7-9 and TRBJ2-5, the CDR3 gives the full variable domain: DTGVSQNPRHKITKRGQNVTFRCDPISEHNRLYWYRQTLGQGPEFLTYFQNEAQLEKSRLLSDRFSAERPKGSFSTLEIQRTEQGDSAMYLCASSPGLAEETQYFGPGTRLLVL.

The rearrangement links TRBV2 to TRBJ2-5, with 8 bases fitting TRBD2. Trimming cost V 7 bases and J 1 base; bases outside gene matches: 2. CDR1 and CDR2 from the germline V gene are SNHLY and FYNNEI. The CDR3 runs to 13 residues. The CDR3, as DNA: TGTGCCAGCAATAGCGGGGTCCAAGAGACCCAGTACTTC. It is translated as CASNSGVQETQYF.

The genes are TRBV18 and TRBJ1-5; D unclear. V lost 3 bases and J 0 bases, leaving 6 bases between the germline ends. The CDR3 spans 14 residues. Germline V gene lookup returns CDR1 KGHSH and CDR2 LQKENI. DNA for the CDR3: TGTGCCAGCTCACCTCAGGATAGCAATCAGCCCCAGCATTTT. It specifies CASSPQDSNQPQHF.

The V call is TRBV30, the J call TRBJ2-3; 8 bases line up with TRBD2. The CDR3 runs 15 residues. CDR1 is GTSNPN and CDR2 is SVGIG in the germline V gene (reference sequence). V shed 2 bases and J 0 bases; nucleotides not matched to a gene: 4. CDR3 coding DNA: TGTGCCTGGAGTCAACTAGCGGCTAGCACAGATACGCAGTATTTT. Translation: CAWSQLAASTDTQYF.

The J gene is TRBJ1-1, the V gene TRBV2; 7 nucleotides match TRBD1. The CDR3 contains 15 residues. V trimming: 6 bases; J trimming: 4 bases; junction bases outside the gene matches: 11. Germline V gives CDR1 SNHLY, CDR2 FYNNEI. In nucleotides, the CDR3 is TGTGCCAGCAGGGATAACACAGGGGCGCCCACTGAAGCTTTCTTT. Translating it yields CASRDNTGAPTEAFF.

The rearrangement links TRBV5-1 to TRBJ1-5, with 9 bases matching TRBD1. Germline CDR1 SGHRS, CDR2 YFSETQ. V lost 2 bases, J lost 4 bases, and 4 bases stayed unmatched. The CDR3 runs 15 residues. The chain's CDR3 is CASSFVGTGNQPQHF. The CDR3 nucleotides read TGCGCCAGCAGCTTCGTTGGGACAGGGAATCAGCCCCAGCATTTT. Combining the CDR3 with reference TRBV5-1 and TRBJ1-5 gives the whole variable domain KAGVTQTPRYLIKTRGQQVTLSCSPISGHRSVSWYQQTPGQGLQFLFEYFSETQRNKGNFPGRFSGRQFSNSRSEMNVSTLELGDSALYLCASSFVGTGNQPQHFGDGTRLSIL.

This clone was counted once. The rearrangement links TRBV6-1 to TRBJ2-6; 9 bases match TRBD1. There are 15 residues in the CDR3. Germline CDR1 MNHNS, CDR2 SASEGT. The CDR3 bases are TGTGTAGTGGGACAGGGAGGAGCTGGGGCCAACGTCCTGACTTTC. It translates to CVVGQGGAGANVLTF.

The chain links TRBV30 to TRBJ1-6; D is unresolved. CDR1 is GTSNPN, CDR2 SVGIG, per germline (reference sequence). Trimming removed 0 bases at V and 0 bases at J, with 12 bases between. The CDR3 has 17 amino acids. The CDR3: CAWSVARTSSYNSPLHF. As DNA, the CDR3 is TGTGCCTGGAGTGTAGCCAGGACTAGCTCCTATAATTCACCCCTCCACTTT.

The chain combines TRBV9 with TRBJ2-1, with TRBD2 matching 9 bases. V dropped 0 bases and J dropped 15; count of bases not matched to a gene: 7. Germline V gene lookup returns CDR1 SGDLS and CDR2 YYNGEE. This CDR3 contains 13 residues. CDR3 DNA: TGTGCCAGCAGCGTAGGGTTAGCGGGAGTTTCGTTCTTC. Protein: CASSVGLAGVSFF. The complete variable domain, with remaining parts taken from reference TRBV9 and TRBJ2-1, reads DSGVTQTPKHLITATGQRVTLRCSPRSGDLSVYWYQQSLDQGLQFLIQYYNGEERAKGNILERFSAQQFPDLHSELNLSSLELGDSALYFCASSVGLAGVSFFGPGTRLTVL.

The CDR3 sequence: CASSVWANQPQHF. Written as DNA, the CDR3 is TGTGCCAGCAGTGTATGGGCGAATCAGCCCCAGCATTTT. The V gene is TRBV2, the J gene TRBJ1-5; no firm D call. The CDR3 has 13 residues. Germline V lookup: CDR1 SNHLY, CDR2 FYNNEI. Trimming removed 4 bases at V and 4 bases at J, with 8 bases between.